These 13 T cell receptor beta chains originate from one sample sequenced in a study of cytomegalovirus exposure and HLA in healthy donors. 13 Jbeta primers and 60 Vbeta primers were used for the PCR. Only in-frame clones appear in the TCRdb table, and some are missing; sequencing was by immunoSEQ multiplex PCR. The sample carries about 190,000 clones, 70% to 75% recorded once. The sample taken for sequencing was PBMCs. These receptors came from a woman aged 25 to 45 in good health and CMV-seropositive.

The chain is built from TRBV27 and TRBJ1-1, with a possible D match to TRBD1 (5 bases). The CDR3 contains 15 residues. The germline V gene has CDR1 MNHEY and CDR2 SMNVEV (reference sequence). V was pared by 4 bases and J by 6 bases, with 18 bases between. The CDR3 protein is CASSWGGTGGAEAFF. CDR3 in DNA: TGTGCCAGCAGTTGGGGGGGTACGGGAGGGGCTGAAGCTTTCTTT.

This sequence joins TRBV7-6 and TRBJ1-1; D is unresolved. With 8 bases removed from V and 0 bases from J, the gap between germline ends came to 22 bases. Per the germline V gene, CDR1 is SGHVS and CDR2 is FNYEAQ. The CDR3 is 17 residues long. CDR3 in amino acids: CASAAITGSAMNTEAFF. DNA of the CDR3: TGTGCCAGCGCAGCGATCACCGGCTCGGCGATGAACACTGAAGCTTTCTTT.

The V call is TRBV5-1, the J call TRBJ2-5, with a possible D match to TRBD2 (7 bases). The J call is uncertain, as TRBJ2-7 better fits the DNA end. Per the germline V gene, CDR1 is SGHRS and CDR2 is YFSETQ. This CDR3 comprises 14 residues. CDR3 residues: CASEEGGGHYEQYF. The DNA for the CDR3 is TGCGCCAGCGAGGAAGGGGGGGGGCACTACGAGCAGTACTTC.

The DNA for the CDR3 is TGTGCCAGCAGTGAGATTGCGGGAAGCACAGATACGCAGTATTTT. Protein product: CASSEIAGSTDTQYF. The chain has TRBV6-1 and TRBJ2-3; tentative D call: TRBD2 (6 bases). The length of the CDR3 is 15 residues. V lost 3 bases and J 0 bases, leaving 10 bases between the germline ends. In germline, CDR1 is MNHNS, CDR2 SASEGT.

The CDR3, as DNA: TGTGCCAGTAGTATTACTAGCGGGAGTGGTGAGCAGTTCTTC. This translates into CASSITSGSGEQFF. This chain connects TRBV19 to TRBJ2-1; the match to TRBD2 covers 11 bases. Germline V gene lookup returns CDR1 LNHDA and CDR2 SQIVND (reference sequence). V lost 3 bases, J lost 9 bases, and 4 bases stayed unmatched. The CDR3 is made up of 14 amino acids.

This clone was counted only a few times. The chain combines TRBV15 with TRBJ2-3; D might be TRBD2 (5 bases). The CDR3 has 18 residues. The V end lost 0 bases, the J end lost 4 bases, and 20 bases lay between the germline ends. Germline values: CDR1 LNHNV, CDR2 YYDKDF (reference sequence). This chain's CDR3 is CATSRDPNQRRFADTQYF. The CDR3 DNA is TGTGCCACCAGCAGAGATCCTAACCAGCGGCGTTTCGCAGATACGCAGTATTTT.

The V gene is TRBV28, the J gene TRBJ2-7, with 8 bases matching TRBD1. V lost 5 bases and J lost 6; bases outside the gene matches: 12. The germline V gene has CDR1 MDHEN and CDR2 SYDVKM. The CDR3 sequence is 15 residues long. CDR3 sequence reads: CASSPRDRLSGEQYF. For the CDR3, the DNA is TGTGCCAGCAGTCCCCGGGACAGGCTATCAGGCGAGCAGTACTTC. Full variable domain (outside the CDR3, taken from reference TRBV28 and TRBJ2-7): DVKVTQSSRYLVKRTGEKVFLECVQDMDHENMFWYRQDPGLGLRLIYFSYDVKMKEKGDIPEGYSVSREKKERFSLILESASTNQTSMYLCASSPRDRLSGEQYFGPGTRLTVT.

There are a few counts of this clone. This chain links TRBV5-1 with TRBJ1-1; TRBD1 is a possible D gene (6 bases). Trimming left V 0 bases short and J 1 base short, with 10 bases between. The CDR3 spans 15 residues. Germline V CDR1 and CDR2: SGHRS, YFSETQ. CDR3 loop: CASSLGQGRNTEAFF. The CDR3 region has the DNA TGCGCCAGCAGCTTGGGGCAGGGGAGGAACACTGAAGCTTTCTTT.

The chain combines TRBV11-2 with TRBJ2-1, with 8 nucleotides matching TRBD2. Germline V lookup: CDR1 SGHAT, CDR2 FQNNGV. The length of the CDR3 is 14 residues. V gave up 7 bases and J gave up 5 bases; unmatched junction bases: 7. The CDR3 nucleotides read TGTGCCAGCACCCCCGGGGGGGCAAACAATGAGCAGTTCTTC. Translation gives CASTPGGANNEQFF.

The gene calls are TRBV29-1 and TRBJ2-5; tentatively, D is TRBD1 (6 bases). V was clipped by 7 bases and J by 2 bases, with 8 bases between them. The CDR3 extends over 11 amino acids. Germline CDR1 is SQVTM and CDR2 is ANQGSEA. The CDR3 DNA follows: TGCAGCGCGGACAGACAAGAGACCCAGTACTTC. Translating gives CSADRQETQYF.

Here the CDR3 reads CASSLANPTYTEAFF. CDR3 DNA sequence: TGTGCCAGCAGCTTAGCGAACCCTACTTACACTGAAGCTTTCTTT. The chain recombines TRBV7-9 with TRBJ1-1, with no clear D. V lost 0 bases to trimming and J lost 3 bases, with 11 bases between them. The CDR3 has 15 residues. Germline lookup yields CDR1 SEHNR and CDR2 FQNEAQ (reference sequence). The whole variable domain, filled in from reference TRBV7-9 and TRBJ1-1, reads DTGVSQNPRHKITKRGQNVTFRCDPISEHNRLYWYRQTLGQGPEFLTYFQNEAQLEKSRLLSDRFSAERPKGSFSTLEIQRTEQGDSAMYLCASSLANPTYTEAFFGQGTRLTVV.

Here the CDR3 DNA reads TGTGCCAGCGCCCCCCCCAGGACAGGTTTTTACGAGCAGTACTTC. Its protein is CASAPPRTGFYEQYF. V gene TRBV6-6 combines with J gene TRBJ2-7; 7 bases map to TRBD1. Germline CDR1 MNHNY, CDR2 SVGAGI (reference sequence). The CDR3 sequence is 15 residues long. With 8 bases clipped from V and 4 bases from J, the junction kept 14 bases outside the gene matches.

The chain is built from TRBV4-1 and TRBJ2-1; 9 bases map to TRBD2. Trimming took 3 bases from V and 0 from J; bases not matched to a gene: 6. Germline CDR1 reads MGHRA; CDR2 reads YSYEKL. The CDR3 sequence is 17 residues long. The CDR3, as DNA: TGCGCCAGCAGCCAGGATCTTAGCGGGAGCTCCTACAATGAGCAGTTCTTC. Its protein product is CASSQDLSGSSYNEQFF.